This T cell receptor beta chain was identified in a study of cytomegalovirus exposure and HLA in healthy donors. Overall study context: Clustering assigned 81% of the approximately 400 genotyped donors to the Caucasian-associated ancestry cluster.

The PCR made use of 60 Vbeta and 13 Jbeta primers. Only in-frame clones appear in the TCRdb table, and some are missing; sequencing was by immunoSEQ multiplex PCR. The table includes about 180,000 clones, about 82% detected once. The study's findings and limits: Some segments of the V type, notably TRBV6-2 and TRBV6-3, were excluded as indistinguishable. Later work associated roughly 15,000 TCR beta sequences with HLA alleles at 0.05 false discovery rate. Investigators reported 164 TCR beta chains as tied to cytomegalovirus.

As concerns this clone: What it binds is unknown.

CDR1 and CDR2 (germline): SEHNR, FQNEAQ (reference sequence). This CDR3 has 13 residues. V lost 8 bases to trimming and J lost 1 base, with 8 bases between them. V and J are TRBV7-9 and TRBJ2-2, with D possibly TRBD1 on 5 matching bases. The sequencing input was PBMCs. This TCR was recovered from a male donor in good health and CMV-seronegative. Here the CDR3 DNA reads TGTGCCAGCGGGGCAGGGAACACCGGGGAGCTGTTTTTT. Its protein is CASGAGNTGELFF.